This T cell receptor (beta chain) was observed in a study of T cells in Graves' hyperthyroidism and ophthalmopathy. Study-level results: A 13 V-J signature model discriminated ophthalmopathy versus stable hyperthyroidism. Among clonotypes expanded in thyroid above 0.001, most were also found in blood.

In the ophthalmopathy cohort, Clinical Activity Score was at least 3, NOSPECS grade at least 4, and duration under 3 months. For this clonotype: Its antigen is not identified.

TCR beta CDR3 regions were amplified from RNA. RT-PCR in the first round (using the HTBI primer set) targeted the TCR CDR3. TCRdb passed the multiplex PCR reads through MiXCR, listing each CDR3 protein once. The table records 40,000 to 60,000 distinct CDR3 sequences, less than 60% of them present only once. The receptor's source is a woman between 50 and 59 years old with Graves' ophthalmopathy. The material sequenced was blood.

CDR3 loop: CASSSRGQGVTGELFF. As DNA, the CDR3 is TGTGCCAGCAGCTCGCGCGGACAGGGGGTTACCGGGGAGCTGTTTTTT. The chain links TRBV7-8 to TRBJ2-2, with 10 bases matching TRBD1. Germline trimming cut 4 bases from V and 5 bases from J; bases unmatched to any gene: 7. Germline CDR1 SGHVS, CDR2 FQNEAQ. The CDR3 has 16 amino acids.